These T cell receptor beta chains were read from a single sample in a study of blood T cells in healthy people across ages. TCRdb passed the 5' RACE reads through MiXCR, listing each CDR3 protein once. The table shows about 640,000 distinct CDR3 sequences, with about 30% occurring only once. What was sequenced was blood. The origin of the receptors is an elderly woman in good health. CDR3s include the opening cysteine and the closing phenylalanine or tryptophan. Fields, in order: CDR3 protein, J gene, V gene, CDR3 length.

CDR3aa: CASSPGPRKNYGYTF
j_gene: TRBJ1-2
v_gene: TRBV5-1
len: 15

CDR3aa: CASSPFTGNSYSEQYF
j_gene: NA
v_gene: TRBV7-2
len: 16

CDR3aa: CASSPGLAAGELFF
j_gene: TRBJ2-2
v_gene: TRBV4-1
len: 14

CDR3aa: CASTGGTALGEQYF
j_gene: TRBJ2-5
v_gene: TRBV28
len: 14

CDR3aa: CSAPRLAGGTNNEQYF
j_gene: TRBJ2-5
v_gene: TRBV20-1
len: 16

CDR3aa: CASRPTGGLTEAFF
j_gene: TRBJ1-1
v_gene: TRBV27
len: 14

CDR3aa: CSASRQGRETQYF
j_gene: TRBJ2-5
v_gene: TRBV20-1
len: 13

CDR3aa: CASLGTGVYEQYF
j_gene: TRBJ2-7
v_gene: TRBV2
len: 13

CDR3aa: CSAPLGGTNQPQHF
j_gene: TRBJ1-5
v_gene: TRBV20-1
len: 14

CDR3aa: CASSQERGGLSYEQYF
j_gene: TRBJ2-7
v_gene: TRBV4-1
len: 16

CDR3aa: CASSLVRGLDTQYF
j_gene: TRBJ2-3
v_gene: TRBV12-3/TRBV12-4
len: 14

CDR3aa: CASSPWGAIYGYTF
j_gene: TRBJ1-2
v_gene: TRBV7-2
len: 14

CDR3aa: CASSSRKTGGTDTQYF
j_gene: TRBJ2-3
v_gene: TRBV7-3
len: 16

CDR3aa: CASSQTNGGRYYTF
j_gene: TRBJ1-2
v_gene: TRBV3-1
len: 14

CDR3aa: CANSEGGRINQPQHF
j_gene: TRBJ1-5
v_gene: TRBV6-1
len: 15

CDR3aa: CASSFTPGGDGAQPQHF
j_gene: TRBJ1-5
v_gene: TRBV28
len: 17

CDR3aa: CATSTRQGARPDTQYF
j_gene: TRBJ2-3
v_gene: TRBV15
len: 16

CDR3aa: CSAQRGAFYNEQFF
j_gene: TRBJ2-1
v_gene: TRBV20-1
len: 14

CDR3aa: CASSLTGGASYEQYF
j_gene: TRBJ2-7
v_gene: TRBV7-9
len: 15

CDR3aa: CAWSPGRYGYTF
j_gene: TRBJ1-2
v_gene: TRBV30
len: 12